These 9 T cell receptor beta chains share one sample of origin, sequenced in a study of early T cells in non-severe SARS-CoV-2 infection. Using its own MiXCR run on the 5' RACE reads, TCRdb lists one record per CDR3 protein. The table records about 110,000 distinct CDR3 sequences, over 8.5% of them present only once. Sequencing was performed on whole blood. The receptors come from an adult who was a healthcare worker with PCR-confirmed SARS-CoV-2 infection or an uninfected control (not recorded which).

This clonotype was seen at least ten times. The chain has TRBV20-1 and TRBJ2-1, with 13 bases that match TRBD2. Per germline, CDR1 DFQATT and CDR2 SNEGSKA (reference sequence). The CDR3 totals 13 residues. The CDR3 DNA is TGCACCATACTAGCGGGAGGGGGCAATGAGCAGTTCTTC. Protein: CTILAGGGNEQFF.

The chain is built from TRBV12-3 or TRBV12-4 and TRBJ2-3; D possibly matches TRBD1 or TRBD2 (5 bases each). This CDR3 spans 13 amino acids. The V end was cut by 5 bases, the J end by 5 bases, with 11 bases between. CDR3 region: CASSRGPQDTQYF. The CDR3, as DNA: TGTGCCAGCAGTCGGGGCCCACAAGATACGCAGTATTTT.

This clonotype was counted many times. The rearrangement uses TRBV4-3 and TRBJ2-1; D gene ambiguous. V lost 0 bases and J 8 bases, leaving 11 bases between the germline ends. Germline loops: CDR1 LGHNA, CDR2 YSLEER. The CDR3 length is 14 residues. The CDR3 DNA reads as TGCGCCAGCAGCCAAGATATACGAGCCTATGAGCAGTTCTTC. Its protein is CASSQDIRAYEQFF.

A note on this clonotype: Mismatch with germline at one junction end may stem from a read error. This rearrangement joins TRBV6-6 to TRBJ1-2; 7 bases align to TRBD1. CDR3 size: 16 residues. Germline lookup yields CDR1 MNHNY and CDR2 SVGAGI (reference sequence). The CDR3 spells CASCYPVHGTDYGYTF. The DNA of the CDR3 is TGTGCCAGCTGTTACCCGGTACACGGGACAGACTATGGCTACACCTTC.

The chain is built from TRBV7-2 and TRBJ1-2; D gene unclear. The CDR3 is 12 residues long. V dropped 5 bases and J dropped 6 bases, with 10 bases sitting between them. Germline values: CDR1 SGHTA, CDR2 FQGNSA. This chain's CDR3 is CASSPFQDGYTF. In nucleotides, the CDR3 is TGTGCCAGCAGCCCGTTCCAGGATGGCTACACCTTC.

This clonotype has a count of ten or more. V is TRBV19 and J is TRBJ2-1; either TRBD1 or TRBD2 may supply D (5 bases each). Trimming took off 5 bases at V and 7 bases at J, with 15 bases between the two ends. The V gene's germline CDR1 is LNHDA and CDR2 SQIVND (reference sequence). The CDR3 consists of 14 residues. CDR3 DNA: TGTGCCAGTAGTGAAGAGGGGATTTTAAATGAGCAGTTCTTC. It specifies CASSEEGILNEQFF.

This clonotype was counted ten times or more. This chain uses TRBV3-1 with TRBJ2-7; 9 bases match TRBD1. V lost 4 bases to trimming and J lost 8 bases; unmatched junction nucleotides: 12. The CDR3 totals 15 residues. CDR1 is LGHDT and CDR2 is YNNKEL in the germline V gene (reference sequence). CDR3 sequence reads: CASSPPGTGRTKQYF. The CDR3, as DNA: TGTGCCAGCAGCCCGCCCGGGACAGGGCGTACCAAGCAGTACTTC.

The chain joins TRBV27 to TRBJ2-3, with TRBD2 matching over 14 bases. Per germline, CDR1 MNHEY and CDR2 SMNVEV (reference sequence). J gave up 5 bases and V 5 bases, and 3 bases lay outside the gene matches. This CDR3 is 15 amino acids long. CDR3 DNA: TGTGCCAGCAGTGGGACTAGCGGGAGAGGAGATACGCAGTATTTT. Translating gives CASSGTSGRGDTQYF.

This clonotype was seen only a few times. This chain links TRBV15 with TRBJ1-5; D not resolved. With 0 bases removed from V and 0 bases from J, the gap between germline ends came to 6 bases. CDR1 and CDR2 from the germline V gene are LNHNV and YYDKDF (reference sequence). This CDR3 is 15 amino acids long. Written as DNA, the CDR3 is TGTGCCACCAGCAGAGATACAGCTAGCAATCAGCCCCAGCATTTT. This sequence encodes CATSRDTASNQPQHF.